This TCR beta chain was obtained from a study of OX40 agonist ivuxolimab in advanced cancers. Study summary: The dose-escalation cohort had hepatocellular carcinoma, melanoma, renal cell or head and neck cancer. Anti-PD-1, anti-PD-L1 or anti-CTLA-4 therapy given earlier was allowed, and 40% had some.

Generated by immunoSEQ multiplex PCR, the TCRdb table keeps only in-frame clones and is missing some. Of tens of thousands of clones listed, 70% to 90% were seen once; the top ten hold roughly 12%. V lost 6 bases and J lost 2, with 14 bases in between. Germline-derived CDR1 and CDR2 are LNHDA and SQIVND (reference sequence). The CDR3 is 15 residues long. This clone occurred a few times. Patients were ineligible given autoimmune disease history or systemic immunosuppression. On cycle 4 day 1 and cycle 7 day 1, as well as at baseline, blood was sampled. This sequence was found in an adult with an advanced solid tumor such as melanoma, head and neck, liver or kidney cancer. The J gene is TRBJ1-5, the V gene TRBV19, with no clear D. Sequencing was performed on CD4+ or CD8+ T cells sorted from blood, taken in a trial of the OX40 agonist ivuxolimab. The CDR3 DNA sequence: TGTGCCAGTAGGAGATTAGGGTTGGGCAATCAGCCCCAGCATTTT. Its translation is CASRRLGLGNQPQHF.